This TCR beta chain was documented in a study of blood T cell repertoires in COVID-19. Study overall: PBMCs, B-cell-depleted T cells, or T cells provided the cDNA or gDNA that made up the material.

The authors' processing: Reference gene primer amplification in the assay estimated nucleated cell counts. The data were produced by immunoSEQ multiplex PCR, yet TCRdb's version contains in-frame clones alone and is incomplete. That table gives V, J and clone size, and the DNA gave D and trimming. The sample consists of about 400,000 clones, 70% to 90% of them appearing once. In its sample, this clone was seen a few times. Recruitment covered over 20 US areas and drew participants whose ages spanned about 18 to 100 years. Cohort placement rested on clinical history that participants reported themselves. V gave up 1 base and J gave up 7 bases; unmatched junction bases: 6. The CDR3 covers 15 residues.

This sequence originates from a woman between 40 and 55 years old with acute COVID-19. Sequencing was carried out using PBMCs or T cells enriched from blood (not recorded which). The V gene is TRBV5-3, the J gene TRBJ2-7, with 12 nucleotides matching TRBD1. TRBV5-3 is an open reading frame, and its role is uncertain. CDR3: CARSLFRDRGLEQYF. CDR3 coding DNA: TGTGCCAGAAGCTTGTTCCGGGACAGGGGGCTGGAGCAGTACTTC.